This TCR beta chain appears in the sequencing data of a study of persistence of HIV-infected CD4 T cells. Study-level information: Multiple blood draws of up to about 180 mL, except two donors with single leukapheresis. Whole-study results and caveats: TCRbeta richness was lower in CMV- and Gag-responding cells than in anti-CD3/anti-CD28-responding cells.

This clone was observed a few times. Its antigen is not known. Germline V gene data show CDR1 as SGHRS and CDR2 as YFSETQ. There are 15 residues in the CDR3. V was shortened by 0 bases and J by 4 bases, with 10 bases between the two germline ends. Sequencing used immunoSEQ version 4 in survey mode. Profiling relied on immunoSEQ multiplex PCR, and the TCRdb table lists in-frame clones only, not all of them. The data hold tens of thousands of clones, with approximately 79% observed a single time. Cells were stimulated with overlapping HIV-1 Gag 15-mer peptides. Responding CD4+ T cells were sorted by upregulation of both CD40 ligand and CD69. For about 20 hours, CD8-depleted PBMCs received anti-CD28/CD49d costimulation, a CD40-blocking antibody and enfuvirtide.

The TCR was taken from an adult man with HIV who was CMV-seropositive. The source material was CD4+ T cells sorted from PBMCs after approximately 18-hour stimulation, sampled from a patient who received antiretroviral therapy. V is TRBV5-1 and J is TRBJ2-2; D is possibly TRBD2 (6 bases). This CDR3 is CASSLAAGTTGELFF. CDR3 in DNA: TGCGCCAGCAGCTTGGCGGCGGGGACCACCGGGGAGCTGTTTTTT.